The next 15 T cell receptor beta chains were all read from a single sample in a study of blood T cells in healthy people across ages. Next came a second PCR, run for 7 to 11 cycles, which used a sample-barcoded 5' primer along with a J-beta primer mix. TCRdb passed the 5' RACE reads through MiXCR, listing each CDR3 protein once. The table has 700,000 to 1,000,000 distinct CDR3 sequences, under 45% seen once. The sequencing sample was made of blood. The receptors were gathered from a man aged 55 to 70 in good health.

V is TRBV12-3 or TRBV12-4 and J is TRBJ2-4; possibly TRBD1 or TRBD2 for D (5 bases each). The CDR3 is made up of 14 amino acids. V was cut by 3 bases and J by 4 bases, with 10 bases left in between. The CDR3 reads CASSLWGPKNIQYF. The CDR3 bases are TGTGCCAGCAGTTTGTGGGGACCTAAAAACATTCAGTACTTC.

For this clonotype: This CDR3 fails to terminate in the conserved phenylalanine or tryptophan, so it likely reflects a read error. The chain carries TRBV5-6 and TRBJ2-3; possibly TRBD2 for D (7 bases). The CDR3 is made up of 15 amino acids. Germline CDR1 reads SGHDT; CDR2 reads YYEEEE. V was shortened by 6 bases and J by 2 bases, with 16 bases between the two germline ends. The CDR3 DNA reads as TGTGCCAGCACCGGGGGGCGGGGGACCACAGATACGCAGTATGTT. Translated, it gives CASTGGRGTTDTQYV.

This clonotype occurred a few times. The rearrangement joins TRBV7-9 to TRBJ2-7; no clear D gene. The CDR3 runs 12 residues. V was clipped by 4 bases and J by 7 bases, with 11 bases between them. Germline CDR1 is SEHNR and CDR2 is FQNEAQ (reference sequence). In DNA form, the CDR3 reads TGTGCCAGCAGCTATGCGGATCTTGAGCAGTACTTC. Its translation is CASSYADLEQYF. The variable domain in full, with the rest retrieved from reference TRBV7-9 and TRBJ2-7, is DTGVSQNPRHKITKRGQNVTFRCDPISEHNRLYWYRQTLGQGPEFLTYFQNEAQLEKSRLLSDRFSAERPKGSFSTLEIQRTEQGDSAMYLCASSYADLEQYFGPGTRLTVT.

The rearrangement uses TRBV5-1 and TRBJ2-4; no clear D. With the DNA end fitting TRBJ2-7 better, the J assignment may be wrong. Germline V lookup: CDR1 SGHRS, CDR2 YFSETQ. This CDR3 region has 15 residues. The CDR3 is CASSLLTLGAYEQYF. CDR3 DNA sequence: TGCGCCAGCAGCTTGCTTACACTCGGAGCCTACGAGCAGTACTTC.

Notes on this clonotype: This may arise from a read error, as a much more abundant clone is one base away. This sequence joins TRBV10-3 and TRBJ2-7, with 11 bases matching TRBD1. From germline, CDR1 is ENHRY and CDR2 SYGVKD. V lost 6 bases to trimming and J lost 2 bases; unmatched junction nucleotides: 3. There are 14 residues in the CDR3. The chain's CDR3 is CAIRPGQGAYEQYF. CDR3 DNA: TGTGCCATCAGACCGGGACAGGGGGCCTACGAGCAGTACTTC.

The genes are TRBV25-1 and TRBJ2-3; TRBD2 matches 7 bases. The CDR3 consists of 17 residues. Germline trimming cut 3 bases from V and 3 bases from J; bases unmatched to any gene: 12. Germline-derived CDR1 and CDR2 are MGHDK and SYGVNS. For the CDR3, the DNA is TGTGCCAGCAGTGATGGCCGGCGGGGGAAAAGTACAGATACGCAGTATTTT. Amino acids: CASSDGRRGKSTDTQYF.

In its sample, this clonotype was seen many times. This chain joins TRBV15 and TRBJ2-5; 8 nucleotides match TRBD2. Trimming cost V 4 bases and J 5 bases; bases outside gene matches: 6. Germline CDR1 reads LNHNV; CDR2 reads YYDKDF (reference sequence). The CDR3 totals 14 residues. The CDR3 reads CATSTRGGMETQYF. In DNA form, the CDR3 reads TGTGCCACCAGCACTCGGGGGGGCATGGAGACCCAGTACTTC.

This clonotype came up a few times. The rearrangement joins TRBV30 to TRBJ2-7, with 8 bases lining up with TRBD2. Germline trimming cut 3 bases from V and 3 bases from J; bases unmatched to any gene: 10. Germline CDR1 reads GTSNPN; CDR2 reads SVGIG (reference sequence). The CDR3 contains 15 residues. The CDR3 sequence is CAWSTVAGPYYEQYF. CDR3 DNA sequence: TGTGCCTGGAGCACGGTAGCGGGGCCTTACTACGAGCAGTACTTC. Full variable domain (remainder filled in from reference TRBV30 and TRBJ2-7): SQTIHQWPATLVQPVGSPLSLECTVEGTSNPNLYWYRQAAGRGLQLLFYSVGIGQISSEVPQNLSASRPQDRQFILSSKKLLLSDSGFYLCAWSTVAGPYYEQYFGPGTRLTVT.

This chain's CDR3 is CASSPPLIGELFF. Written as DNA, the CDR3 is TGTGCCAGCAGTCCACCATTGATCGGGGAGCTGTTTTTT. V gene TRBV6-1 combines with J gene TRBJ2-2; D is uncertain. With 5 bases removed from V and 7 bases from J, the gap between germline ends came to 11 bases. The CDR3 consists of 13 residues. Germline V CDR1 and CDR2: MNHNS, SASEGT.

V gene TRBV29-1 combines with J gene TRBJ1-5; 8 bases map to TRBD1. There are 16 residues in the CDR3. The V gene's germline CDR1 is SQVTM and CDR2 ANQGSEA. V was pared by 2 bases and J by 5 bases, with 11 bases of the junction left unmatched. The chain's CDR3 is CSVEREDRAFYQPQHF. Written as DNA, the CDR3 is TGCAGCGTTGAAAGGGAGGACAGGGCCTTTTATCAGCCCCAGCATTTT.

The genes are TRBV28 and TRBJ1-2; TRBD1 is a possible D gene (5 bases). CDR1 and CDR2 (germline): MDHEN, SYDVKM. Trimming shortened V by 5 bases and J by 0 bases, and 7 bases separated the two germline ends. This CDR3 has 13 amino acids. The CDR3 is CASSAQANYGYTF. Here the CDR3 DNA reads TGTGCCAGCAGTGCACAGGCTAACTATGGCTACACCTTC.

CDR3 bases: TGCGCCAGCAGCCGGAGGCTAGCGGGGGGCCTGAGCACAGATACGCAGTATTTT. As protein: CASSRRLAGGLSTDTQYF. The gene calls are TRBV4-1 and TRBJ2-3; 11 bases are a match to TRBD2. CDR3 length equals 18 residues. The germline V gene encodes CDR1 MGHRA and CDR2 YSYEKL. The V segment lost 4 bases and the J segment 0 bases; nucleotides outside the gene matches: 9.

The CDR3 DNA follows: TGTGCCAGCAGTTGGGGGCAGGCGGCCCAGTACTTC. Its translation is CASSWGQAAQYF. This rearrangement joins TRBV12-3 or TRBV12-4 to TRBJ2-7; TRBD1 is a possible D gene (6 bases). V was trimmed by 4 bases and J by 10 bases, leaving 14 bases between them. The CDR3 extends over 12 amino acids.

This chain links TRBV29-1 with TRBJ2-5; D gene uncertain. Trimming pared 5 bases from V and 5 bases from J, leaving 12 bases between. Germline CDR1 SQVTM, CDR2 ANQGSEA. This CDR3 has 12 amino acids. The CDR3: CSVSNGFETQYF. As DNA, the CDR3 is TGCAGCGTTAGTAACGGTTTCGAGACCCAGTACTTC.

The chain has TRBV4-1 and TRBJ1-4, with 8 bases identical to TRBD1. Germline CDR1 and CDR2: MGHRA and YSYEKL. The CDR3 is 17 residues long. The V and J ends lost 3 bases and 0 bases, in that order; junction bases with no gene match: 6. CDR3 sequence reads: CASSHTPGQATNEKLFF. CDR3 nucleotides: TGCGCCAGCAGCCATACACCGGGACAGGCAACTAATGAAAAACTGTTTTTT.